The source of this TCR beta chain is a study of T cell repertoires in cytomegalovirus infection. Overall study context: Public TCR beta signatures provided an indication of both CMV infection and a matching HLA type.

Findings and caveats of the study: HLA-C-restricted TCR beta clonotypes specific for CMV led the ex vivo response.

CDR1 is MNHEY and CDR2 is SVGEGT in the germline V gene. V shed 0 bases and J shed 0 bases, with 6 bases lying between them. The CDR3 covers 14 residues. On this clonotype: Its target is not known.

TCRdb analysed the reads with MiXCR anew, one entry per CDR3 protein. The sample yields about 530,000 distinct CDR3 sequences, about a quarter seen once. Material for sequencing was PBMCs. The chain recombines TRBV6-2 or TRBV6-3 with TRBJ2-7; D is undetermined. The source of this sequence is a human donor in good health (CMV status not recorded). Some clones in this sample may be carry-over from other donors' samples. The CDR3 nucleotides read TGTGCCAGCAGTTACTCCAGAGTCTCCTACGAGCAGTACTTC. Translating it yields CASSYSRVSYEQYF.